The clone carrying this TCR beta chain was observed once. Per germline, CDR1 LGHDT and CDR2 YNNKEL (reference sequence). Trimming took 4 bases from V and 4 from J; bases not matched to a gene: 3. The CDR3 consists of 13 residues. The data originate from a study of blood T cell repertoires in COVID-19. In the study overall: Material from acute and convalescent COVID-19 was sourced from the United States, Italy and Spain.

In the original processing: Reference gene primer amplification gave estimated nucleated cell counts. Sequencing was performed with immunoSEQ multiplex PCR; in TCRdb, only in-frame clones are kept and a portion is missing. V and J calls and clone size are given by that table; D and trimming were obtained from the DNA. The table records about 200,000 clones, roughly 73% of them present only once. This TCR came from an elderly woman with active or convalescent COVID-19. The V gene is TRBV3-1 (or the pseudogene TRBV3-2), the J gene TRBJ1-1; 7 bases line up with TRBD1. The source material was peripheral blood. CDR3 amino acids: CASSPRQGTEAFF. The DNA of the CDR3 is TGTGCCAGCAGCCCTAGACAGGGCACTGAAGCTTTCTTT.